This T cell receptor (beta chain) was identified during a study of T cell responses to AZD1222 COVID-19 vaccine. Clones were read by immunoSEQ multiplex PCR, and TCRdb kept only the in-frame ones, dropping some. The table has about 110,000 clones, about nine tenths seen once. The germline CDR1 and CDR2 sequences are LNHDA and SQIVND (reference sequence). Trimming removed 1 base from V and 7 bases from J, with 8 bases in between. The CDR3 consists of 14 residues. This clone was seen a single time. The sequencing used peripheral blood, collected on day 0 of AZD1222 vaccination. The receptor's source is an adult in good health. This chain connects TRBV19 to TRBJ1-6; D is ambiguous. CDR3 sequence reads: CASSIVVGNSPLHF. CDR3 nucleotide sequence: TGTGCCAGTAGTATAGTTGTTGGAAATTCACCCCTCCACTTT.